A selection of T cell receptor beta chains follows, all from one sample in a study of spatial heterogeneity in lung cancer. MiXCR was run by TCRdb on the 5' RACE reads, yielding one entry per CDR3 protein. Of 45,000 to 55,000 distinct CDR3 sequences detected, under 6% appear once; the ten largest clones hold 11%. Sequencing was performed on PBMCs, taken at surgery. These receptor sequences come from a male donor with early-stage non-small cell lung cancer. Each CDR3 is given with its conserved first and last residue. A D gene is named only where the DNA matches it firmly. A clone size is listed for some rows: how often the clone was seen (once, few, many), or a class if it is expanded.

J gene: TRBJ2-7; clone size: -; V gene: TRBV20-1; D gene: TRBD2; CDR3 DNA: TGCAGTGCTAAAACTAGCGGCATTACCTACGAGCAGTACTTC; CDR3 protein: CSAKTSGITYEQYF
J gene: TRBJ2-3; clone size: -; V gene: TRBV10-3; D gene: TRBD2; CDR3 DNA: TGTGCCATCAGTGACCGCTCGCTAGCGGGAGAAAGGGATACGCAGTATTTT; CDR3 protein: CAISDRSLAGERDTQYF
J gene: TRBJ2-7; clone size: many; V gene: TRBV5-1; D gene: -; CDR3 DNA: TGCGCCAGCAGCTTGGGCGGCAGGCAATTCCGCGAGCAGTACTTC; CDR3 protein: CASSLGGRQFREQYF
J gene: TRBJ2-1; clone size: many; V gene: TRBV7-8; D gene: TRBD2; CDR3 DNA: TGTGCCAGCAGCTTAGTGGCTAGCGGGAGTTTAACCTACAATGAGCAGTTCTTC; CDR3 protein: CASSLVASGSLTYNEQFF
J gene: TRBJ2-1; clone size: many; V gene: TRBV7-2; D gene: -; CDR3 DNA: TGTGCCAGCAGCTTAGCCAGGGTTGTAAATGAGCAGTTCTTC; CDR3 protein: CASSLARVVNEQFF
J gene: TRBJ1-1; clone size: many; V gene: TRBV29-1; D gene: TRBD1; CDR3 DNA: TGCAGCGTTCAAGCAGGGGGATCTGGGACTGAAGCTTTCTTT; CDR3 protein: CSVQAGGSGTEAFF
J gene: TRBJ2-2; clone size: many; V gene: TRBV2; D gene: -; CDR3 DNA: TGTGCCAGCAGTGTAGCATCAATGGGCGGCAGAAACACCGGGGAGCTGTTTTTT; CDR3 protein: CASSVASMGGRNTGELFF
J gene: TRBJ2-2; clone size: many; V gene: TRBV9; D gene: TRBD1; CDR3 DNA: TGTGCCAGCAGCGCACCGGGACAGTCGAACACCGGGGAGCTGTTTTTT; CDR3 protein: CASSAPGQSNTGELFF
J gene: TRBJ1-1; clone size: many; V gene: TRBV16; D gene: -; CDR3 DNA: TGTGCCAGCAGCCAAGATAACACTGAAGCTTTCTTT; CDR3 protein: CASSQDNTEAFF
J gene: TRBJ2-7; clone size: many; V gene: TRBV20-1; D gene: -; CDR3 DNA: TGCAGTGCCGCTACCGGAGGGGGGACCTACGAGCAGTACTTC; CDR3 protein: CSAATGGGTYEQYF
J gene: TRBJ2-3; clone size: many; V gene: TRBV7-9; D gene: -; CDR3 DNA: TGTGCCAGCTTAGGAGGGGACGACCAACGCCCAGATACGCAGTATTTT; CDR3 protein: CASLGGDDQRPDTQYF
J gene: TRBJ1-2; clone size: few; V gene: TRBV24-1; D gene: -; CDR3 DNA: TGTGCCACCGCGGCCTTCTACACCTTC; CDR3 protein: CATAAFYTF
J gene: TRBJ1-6; clone size: many; V gene: TRBV5-1; D gene: TRBD1; CDR3 DNA: TGCGCCAGCAGCTCGGGACAGCAGCTCACTTCACCCCTCCACTTT; CDR3 protein: CASSSGQQLTSPLHF
J gene: TRBJ1-4; clone size: many; V gene: TRBV12-3/TRBV12-4; D gene: -; CDR3 DNA: TGTGCCAGCAGTTTAATCGTACGCTCGGTGGTCAGGGAGGGTGAAAAACTGTTTTTT; CDR3 protein: CASSLIVRSVVREGEKLFF
J gene: TRBJ1-1; clone size: -; V gene: TRBV18; D gene: -; CDR3 DNA: TGTGCCAGCTCACTGGACCCCACGGGGCCGTGGGCTTTCTTT; CDR3 protein: CASSLDPTGPWAFF